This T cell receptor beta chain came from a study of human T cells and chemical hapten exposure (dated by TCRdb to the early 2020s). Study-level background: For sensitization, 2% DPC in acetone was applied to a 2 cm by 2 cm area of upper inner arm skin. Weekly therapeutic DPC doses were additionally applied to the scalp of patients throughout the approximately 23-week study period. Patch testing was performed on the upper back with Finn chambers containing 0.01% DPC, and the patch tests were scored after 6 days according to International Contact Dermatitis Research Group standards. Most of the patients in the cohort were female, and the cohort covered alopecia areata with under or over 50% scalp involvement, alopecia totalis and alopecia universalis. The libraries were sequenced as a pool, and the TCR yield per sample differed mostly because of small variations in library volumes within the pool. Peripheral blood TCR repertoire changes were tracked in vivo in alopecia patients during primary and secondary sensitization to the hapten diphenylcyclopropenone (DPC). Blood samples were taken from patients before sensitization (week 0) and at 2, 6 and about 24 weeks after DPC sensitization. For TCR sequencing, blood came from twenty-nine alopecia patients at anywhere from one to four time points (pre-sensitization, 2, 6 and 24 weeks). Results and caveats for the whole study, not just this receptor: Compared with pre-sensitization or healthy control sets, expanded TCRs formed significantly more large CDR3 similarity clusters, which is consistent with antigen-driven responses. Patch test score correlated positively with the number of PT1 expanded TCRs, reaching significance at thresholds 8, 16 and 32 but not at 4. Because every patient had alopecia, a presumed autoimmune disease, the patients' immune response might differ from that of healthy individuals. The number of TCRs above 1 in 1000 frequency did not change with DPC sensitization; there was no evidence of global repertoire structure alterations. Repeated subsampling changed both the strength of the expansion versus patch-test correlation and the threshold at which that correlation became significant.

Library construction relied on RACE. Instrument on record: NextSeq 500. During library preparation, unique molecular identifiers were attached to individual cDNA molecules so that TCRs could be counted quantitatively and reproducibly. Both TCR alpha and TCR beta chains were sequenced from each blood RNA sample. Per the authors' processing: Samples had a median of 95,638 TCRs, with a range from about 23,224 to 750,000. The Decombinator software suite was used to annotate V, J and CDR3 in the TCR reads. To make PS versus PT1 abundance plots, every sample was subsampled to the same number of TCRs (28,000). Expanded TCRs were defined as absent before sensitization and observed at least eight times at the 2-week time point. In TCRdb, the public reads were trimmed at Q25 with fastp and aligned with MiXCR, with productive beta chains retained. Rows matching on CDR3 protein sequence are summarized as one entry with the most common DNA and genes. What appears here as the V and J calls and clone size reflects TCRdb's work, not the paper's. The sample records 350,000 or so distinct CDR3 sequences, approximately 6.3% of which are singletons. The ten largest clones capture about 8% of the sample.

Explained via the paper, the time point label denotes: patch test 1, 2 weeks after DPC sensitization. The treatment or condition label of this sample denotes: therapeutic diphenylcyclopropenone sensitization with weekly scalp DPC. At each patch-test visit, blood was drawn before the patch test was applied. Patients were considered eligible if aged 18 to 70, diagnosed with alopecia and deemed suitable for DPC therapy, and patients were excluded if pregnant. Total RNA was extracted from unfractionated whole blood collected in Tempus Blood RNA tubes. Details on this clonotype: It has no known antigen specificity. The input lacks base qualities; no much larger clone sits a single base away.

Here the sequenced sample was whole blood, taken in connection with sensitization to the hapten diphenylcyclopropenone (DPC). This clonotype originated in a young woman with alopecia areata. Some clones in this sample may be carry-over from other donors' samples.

In nucleotide form, the sequence is TGTGCCAGCAGCCCGTCCCGCGAGAACAATGAGCAGTTCTTC. This gives the protein CASSPSRENNEQFF. The rearrangement combines TRBV12-3 or TRBV12-4 with TRBJ2-1; the D gene is not confidently resolved. V is shortened by 6 bases, J by 5 bases, and the region joining them spans 14 bases. Taken from cysteine to phenylalanine, the CDR3 has 14 residues. CDR3 DNA is the only sequence kept; it has 42 bases, read in frame from the first base.